The 3 T cell receptor beta chains below were found in one sample sequenced in a study of Tregs in tolerant kidney transplant recipients. Assay: immunoSEQ multiplex PCR; the TCRdb copy retains only in-frame clones and omits some. Of tens of thousands of clones listed, about 83% were seen once; the top ten hold 4.5% to 5.5%. Sequenced: CD4+ T cells from blood. All receptors come from a human donor in good health.

The rearrangement uses TRBV11-2 and TRBJ1-2; D gene ambiguous. The CDR3 length is 14 residues. In germline, CDR1 is SGHAT, CDR2 FQNNGV. Trimming left V 1 base short and J 1 base short, with 7 bases between. The DNA for the CDR3 is TGTGCCAGCAGCTTAGTTAGCATTAACTATGGCTACACCTTC. Translating it yields CASSLVSINYGYTF. Using reference TRBV11-2 and TRBJ1-2 for the parts outside the CDR3, the full variable domain is EAGVAQSPRYKIIEKRQSVAFWCNPISGHATLYWYQQILGQGPKLLIQFQNNGVVDDSQLPKDRFSAERLKGVDSTLKIQPAKLEDSAVYLCASSLVSINYGYTFGSGTRLTVV.

The rearrangement links TRBV2 to TRBJ2-5, with D possibly being TRBD2 (5 bases). V was trimmed by 6 bases and J by 5 bases, leaving 22 bases between them. Germline V gene data show CDR1 as SNHLY and CDR2 as FYNNEI. This CDR3 comprises 16 residues. The DNA of the CDR3 is TGTGCCAGCAGGGAGGACTGGTACCCCCGGCGCGAGACCCAGTACTTC. This sequence encodes CASREDWYPRRETQYF.

V is TRBV15 and J is TRBJ1-4; D is perhaps TRBD1 (6 bases). CDR1 is LNHNV and CDR2 is YYDKDF in the germline V gene (reference sequence). CDR3 length: 17 residues. The V gene lost 1 base and the J gene lost 8 bases, with 20 bases spanning the gap. Here the CDR3 DNA reads TGTGCCACCAGCAGAGGGCCCCACAGGGCAAGGGCCGAAAAACTGTTTTTT. It yields the protein CATSRGPHRARAEKLFF.